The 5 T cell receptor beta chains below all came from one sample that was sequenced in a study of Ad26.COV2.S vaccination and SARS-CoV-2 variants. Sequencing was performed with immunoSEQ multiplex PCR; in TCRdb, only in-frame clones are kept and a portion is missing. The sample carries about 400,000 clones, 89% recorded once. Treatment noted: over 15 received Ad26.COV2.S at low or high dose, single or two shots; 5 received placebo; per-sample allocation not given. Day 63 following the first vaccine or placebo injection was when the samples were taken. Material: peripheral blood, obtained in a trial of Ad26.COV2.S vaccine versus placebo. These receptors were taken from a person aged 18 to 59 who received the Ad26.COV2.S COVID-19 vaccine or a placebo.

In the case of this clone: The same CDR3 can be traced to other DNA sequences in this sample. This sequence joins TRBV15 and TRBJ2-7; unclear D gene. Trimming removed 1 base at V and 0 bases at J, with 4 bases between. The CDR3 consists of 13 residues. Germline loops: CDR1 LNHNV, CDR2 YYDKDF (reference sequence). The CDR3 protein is CATSRGASYEQYF. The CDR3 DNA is TGTGCCACCAGCAGAGGGGCCTCCTACGAGCAGTACTTC.

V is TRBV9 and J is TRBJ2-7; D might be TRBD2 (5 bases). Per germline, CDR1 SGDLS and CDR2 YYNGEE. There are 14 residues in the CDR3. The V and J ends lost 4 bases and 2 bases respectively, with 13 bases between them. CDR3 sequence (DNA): TGTGCCAGCAGCCTCTCGTCTAGCCCCTACGAGCAGTACTTC. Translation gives CASSLSSSPYEQYF. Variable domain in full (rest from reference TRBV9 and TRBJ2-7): DSGVTQTPKHLITATGQRVTLRCSPRSGDLSVYWYQQSLDQGLQFLIQYYNGEERAKGNILERFSAQQFPDLHSELNLSSLELGDSALYFCASSLSSSPYEQYFGPGTRLTVT.

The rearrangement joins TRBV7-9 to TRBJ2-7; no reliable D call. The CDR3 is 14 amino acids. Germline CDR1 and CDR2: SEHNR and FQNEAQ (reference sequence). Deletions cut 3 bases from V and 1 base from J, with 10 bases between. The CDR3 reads CASSFGSLSYEQYF. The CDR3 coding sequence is TGTGCCAGCAGCTTCGGCAGCCTATCCTACGAGCAGTACTTC.

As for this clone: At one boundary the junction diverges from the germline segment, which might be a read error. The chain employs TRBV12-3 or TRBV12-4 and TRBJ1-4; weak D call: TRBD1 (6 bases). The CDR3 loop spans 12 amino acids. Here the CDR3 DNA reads TGTGCCAGCAATTTAAATACAGGGAAACTGTTTTTT. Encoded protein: CASNLNTGKLFF.

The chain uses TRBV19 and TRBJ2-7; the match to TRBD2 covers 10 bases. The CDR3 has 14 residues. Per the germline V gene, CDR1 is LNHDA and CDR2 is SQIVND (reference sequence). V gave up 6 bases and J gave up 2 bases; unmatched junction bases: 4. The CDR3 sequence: CASSTSGITYEQYF. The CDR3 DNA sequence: TGTGCCAGTAGCACTAGCGGGATAACCTACGAGCAGTACTTC.